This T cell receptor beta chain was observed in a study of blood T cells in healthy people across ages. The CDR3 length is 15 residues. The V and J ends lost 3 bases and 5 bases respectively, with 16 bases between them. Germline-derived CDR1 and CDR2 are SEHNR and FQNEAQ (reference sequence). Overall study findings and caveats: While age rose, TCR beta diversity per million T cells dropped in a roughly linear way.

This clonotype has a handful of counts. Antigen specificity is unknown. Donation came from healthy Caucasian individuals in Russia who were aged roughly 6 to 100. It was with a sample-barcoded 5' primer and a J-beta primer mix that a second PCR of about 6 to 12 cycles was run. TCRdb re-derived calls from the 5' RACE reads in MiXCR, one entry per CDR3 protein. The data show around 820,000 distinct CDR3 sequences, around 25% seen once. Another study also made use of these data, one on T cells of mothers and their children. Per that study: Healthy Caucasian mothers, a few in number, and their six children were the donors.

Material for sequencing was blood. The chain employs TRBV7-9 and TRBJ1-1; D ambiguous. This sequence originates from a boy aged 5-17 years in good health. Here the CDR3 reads CASSFLIGDRTEAFF. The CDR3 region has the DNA TGTGCCAGCAGCTTCCTAATCGGGGATAGAACTGAAGCTTTCTTT.